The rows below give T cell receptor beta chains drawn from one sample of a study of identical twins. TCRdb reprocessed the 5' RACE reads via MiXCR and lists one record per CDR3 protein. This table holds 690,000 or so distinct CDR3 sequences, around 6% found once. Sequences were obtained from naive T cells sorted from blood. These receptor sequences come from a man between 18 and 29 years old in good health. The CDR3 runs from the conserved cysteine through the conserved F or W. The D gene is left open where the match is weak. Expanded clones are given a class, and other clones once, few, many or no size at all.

CDR3: CASSFMRGQAGELFF; DNA: TGTGCCAGCAGTTTTATGAGGGGGCAGGCCGGGGAGCTGTTTTTT; size: -; V: TRBV12-3/TRBV12-4; D: TRBD1; J: TRBJ2-2
CDR3: CSGQGTDEQYF; DNA: TGCAGTGGACAGGGGACCGACGAGCAGTACTTC; size: -; V: TRBV20-1; D: TRBD1; J: TRBJ2-7
CDR3: CASSLGGPVGSNEQFF; DNA: TGTGCCAGCAGCTTAGGCGGGCCCGTAGGAAGCAATGAGCAGTTCTTC; size: -; V: TRBV7-9; D: -; J: TRBJ2-1
CDR3: CASSLEAPKSTEAFF; DNA: TGTGCCAGCAGCTTAGAGGCGCCCAAATCGACTGAAGCTTTCTTT; size: few; V: TRBV7-9; D: -; J: TRBJ1-1
CDR3: CASRTGMTGELFF; DNA: TGTGCCAGCAGGACAGGGATGACCGGGGAGCTGTTTTTT; size: -; V: TRBV7-3; D: TRBD1; J: TRBJ2-2
CDR3: CSVTGQGPLEQYF; DNA: TGCAGCGTTACGGGACAGGGCCCCCTCGAGCAGTACTTC; size: many; V: TRBV29-1; D: TRBD1; J: TRBJ2-7
CDR3: CASHPPPGTDNEQFF; DNA: TGTGCCAGCCACCCGCCTCCAGGGACCGACAATGAGCAGTTCTTC; size: many; V: TRBV6-1; D: -; J: TRBJ2-1
CDR3: CASLTFSGVSTDTRYF; DNA: TGTGCCAGCCTTACCTTTAGCGGGGTTAGCACAGATACGCGGTATTTT; size: -; V: TRBV7-2; D: TRBD2; J: TRBJ2-3
CDR3: CASSESAGIMDEQFF; DNA: TGTGCCAGCAGTGAAAGTGCGGGAATAATGGATGAGCAGTTCTTC; size: few; V: TRBV2; D: -; J: TRBJ2-1
CDR3: CASSLVETSTDTQYF; DNA: TGTGCCAGCAGTTTAGTGGAGACTAGCACAGATACGCAGTATTTT; size: -; V: TRBV12-3/TRBV12-4; D: -; J: TRBJ2-3
CDR3: CASRRNALAGEETQYF; DNA: TGTGCCAGCAGACGAAACGCCTTAGCGGGAGAGGAGACCCAGTACTTC; size: many; V: TRBV4-2; D: TRBD2; J: TRBJ2-5
CDR3: CASSPFGSGELFF; DNA: TGTGCCAGCAGTCCTTTTGGGTCCGGGGAGCTGTTTTTT; size: many; V: TRBV12-3/TRBV12-4; D: -; J: TRBJ2-2
CDR3: CASSQSLLAGGPNTGELFF; DNA: TGCGCCAGCAGCCAGTCCCTACTAGCGGGAGGTCCGAACACCGGGGAGCTGTTTTTT; size: few; V: TRBV5-1; D: TRBD2; J: TRBJ2-2
CDR3: CASSPGTGATNEKLFF; DNA: TGTGCCAGCAGTCCCGGGACAGGGGCAACTAATGAAAAACTGTTTTTT; size: many; V: TRBV12-3/TRBV12-4; D: TRBD1; J: TRBJ1-4
CDR3: CSARGSSASGDYEQYF; DNA: TGCAGTGCTAGAGGAAGTTCGGCTAGCGGAGACTACGAGCAGTACTTC; size: few; V: TRBV20-1; D: TRBD2; J: TRBJ2-7
CDR3: CASSLYLGANVLTF; DNA: TGTGCCAGCAGCCTCTATCTCGGGGCCAACGTCCTGACTTTC; size: few; V: TRBV28; D: -; J: TRBJ2-6
CDR3: CASSPTGYSGANVLTF; DNA: TGCGCCAGCAGTCCTACAGGGTACTCTGGGGCCAACGTCCTGACTTTC; size: few; V: TRBV5-1; D: -; J: TRBJ2-6
CDR3: CASSLSSGTSTGNEQFF; DNA: TGCGCCAGCAGCTTGTCTAGCGGGACATCGACGGGGAATGAGCAGTTCTTC; size: many; V: TRBV5-1; D: TRBD2; J: TRBJ2-1
CDR3: CASSFRTGTYYEDTEAFF; DNA: TGTGCCAGCAGCTTTAGGACAGGCACCTATTATGAGGACACTGAAGCTTTCTTT; size: -; V: TRBV11-2; D: TRBD1; J: TRBJ1-1
CDR3: CASSTSSGSPGANVLTF; DNA: TGCGCGAGCTCGACTTCTAGCGGGAGTCCTGGGGCCAACGTCCTGACTTTC; size: few; V: TRBV5-1; D: TRBD2; J: TRBJ2-6
CDR3: CASGQAIGVEQFF; DNA: TGTGCCAGCGGACAAGCGATCGGGGTTGAGCAGTTCTTC; size: many; V: TRBV12-3/TRBV12-4; D: -; J: TRBJ2-1
CDR3: CAISPGVKTEAFF; DNA: TGTGCCATCAGCCCAGGGGTAAAAACTGAAGCTTTCTTT; size: -; V: TRBV10-3; D: -; J: TRBJ1-1
CDR3: CASSTVGGTEAFF; DNA: TGTGCCAGCAGCACCGTGGGGGGGACTGAAGCTTTCTTT; size: many; V: TRBV7-3; D: -; J: TRBJ1-1
CDR3: CASSLGTSAGQETQYF; DNA: TGTGCCAGCAGCTTGGGGACTAGCGCAGGACAAGAGACCCAGTACTTC; size: -; V: TRBV5-4; D: TRBD2; J: TRBJ2-5
CDR3: CASSHKQGNTEAFF; DNA: TGCGCCAGCAGCCACAAACAGGGGAACACTGAAGCTTTCTTT; size: many; V: TRBV4-3; D: -; J: TRBJ1-1
CDR3: CASGPTGNGIKETQYF; DNA: TGTGCTAGTGGCCCGACAGGGAACGGAATTAAAGAGACCCAGTACTTC; size: few; V: TRBV12-5; D: TRBD1; J: TRBJ2-5
CDR3: CASSRQGSEKLFF; DNA: TGTGCCAGCAGTCGGCAGGGCAGTGAAAAACTGTTTTTT; size: many; V: TRBV6-1; D: -; J: TRBJ1-4
CDR3: CASSVAGTSVNGELFF; DNA: TGTGCCAGCAGCGTAGCGGGGACTAGCGTGAACGGGGAGCTGTTTTTT; size: many; V: TRBV9; D: TRBD2; J: TRBJ2-2
CDR3: CSALGWEETQYF; DNA: TGCAGCGCCCTGGGATGGGAAGAGACCCAGTACTTC; size: few; V: TRBV29-1; D: -; J: TRBJ2-5
CDR3: CASSPLGQGGYNEQFF; DNA: TGTGCCAGCAGTCCCCTAGGACAGGGAGGCTACAATGAGCAGTTCTTC; size: -; V: TRBV12-3/TRBV12-4; D: TRBD1; J: TRBJ2-1
CDR3: CASSVGRLGEQFF; DNA: TGTGCCAGCAGTGTAGGGAGGTTGGGTGAGCAGTTCTTC; size: few; V: TRBV6-1; D: -; J: TRBJ2-1
CDR3: CASSWDGLSYEQYF; DNA: TGTGCCAGCTCATGGGACGGATTATCCTACGAGCAGTACTTC; size: -; V: TRBV18; D: -; J: TRBJ2-7
CDR3: CASSQGHGAFF; DNA: TGTGCCAGCTCACAGGGTCATGGAGCTTTCTTT; size: -; V: TRBV18; D: -; J: TRBJ1-1
CDR3: CASSHTLVRAGELFF; DNA: TGCGCCAGCAGCCACACCTTAGTCAGGGCCGGGGAGCTGTTTTTT; size: few; V: TRBV4-1; D: -; J: TRBJ2-2
CDR3: CASRKAGQAATNEKLFF; DNA: TGTGCCAGTAGGAAGGCAGGACAGGCGGCAACTAATGAAAAACTGTTTTTT; size: -; V: TRBV19; D: TRBD1; J: TRBJ1-4
CDR3: CASSHRAPNTEAFF; DNA: TGTGCCAGCAGCCATAGGGCACCGAACACTGAAGCTTTCTTT; size: -; V: TRBV3-1; D: -; J: TRBJ1-1
CDR3: CASSDVPGLAGGRSNEQFF; DNA: TGTGCCAGCAGTGACGTCCCGGGACTAGCGGGAGGTCGTAGTAATGAGCAGTTCTTC; size: few; V: TRBV25-1; D: TRBD2; J: TRBJ2-1
CDR3: CASRPGTATYNEQFF; DNA: TGTGCCAGCAGGCCCGGGACAGCTACCTACAATGAGCAGTTCTTC; size: many; V: TRBV12-3/TRBV12-4; D: TRBD1; J: TRBJ2-1
CDR3: CASSTRGSTGELFF; DNA: TGTGCCAGCAGTACGAGGGGGTCCACCGGGGAGCTGTTTTTT; size: few; V: TRBV6-1; D: -; J: TRBJ2-2
CDR3: CSASPLSGYQETQYF; DNA: TGCAGTGCTAGCCCTCTTAGCGGTTACCAAGAGACCCAGTACTTC; size: -; V: TRBV20-1; D: -; J: TRBJ2-5